This T cell receptor (beta chain) was recorded in a study of T cell responses to AZD1222 COVID-19 vaccine. Study as a whole: Analysis merged second doses at about 4 or about 12 weeks.

The CDR3 is 16 amino acids. Germline lookup yields CDR1 SGHTA and CDR2 FQGNSA. The V end was cut by 1 base, the J end by 5 bases, with 15 bases between. About this clone: Its antigen is as yet unknown.

Using immunoSEQ multiplex PCR, the repertoire was profiled, and TCRdb retains in-frame clones only, with some absent. The sample lists over 65,000 clones; less than 90% were seen once. Study-level points and caveats: Baseline serology detected seropositivity in only a handful of AZD1222 recipients.

This sequence originates from an adult in good health. This specimen consisted of peripheral blood, obtained on day 0 of AZD1222 vaccination. The chain combines TRBV7-2 with TRBJ2-4, with a tentative D call TRBD1 (6 bases). CDR3 DNA: TGTGCCAGCAGCTTAGAGACAGGTGGAGGCCAAAACATTCAGTACTTC. Translated: CASSLETGGGQNIQYF.